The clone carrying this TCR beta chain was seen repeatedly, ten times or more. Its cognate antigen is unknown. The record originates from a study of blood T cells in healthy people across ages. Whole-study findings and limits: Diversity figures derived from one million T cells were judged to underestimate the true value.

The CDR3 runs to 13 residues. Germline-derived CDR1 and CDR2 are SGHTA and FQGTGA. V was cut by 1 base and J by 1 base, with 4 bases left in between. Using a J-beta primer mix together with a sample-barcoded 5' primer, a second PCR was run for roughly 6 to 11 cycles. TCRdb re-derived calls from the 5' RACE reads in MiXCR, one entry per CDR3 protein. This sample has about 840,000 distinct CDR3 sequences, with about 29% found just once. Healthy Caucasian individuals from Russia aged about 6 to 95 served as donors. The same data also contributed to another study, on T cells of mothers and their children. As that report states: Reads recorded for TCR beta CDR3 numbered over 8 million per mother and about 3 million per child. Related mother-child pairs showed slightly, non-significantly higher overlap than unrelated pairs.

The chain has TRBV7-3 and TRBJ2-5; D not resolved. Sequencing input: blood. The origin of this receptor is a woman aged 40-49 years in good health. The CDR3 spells CASSLMIQETQYF. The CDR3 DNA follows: TGTGCCAGCAGCTTAATGATCCAAGAGACCCAGTACTTC.